This TCR beta chain was sequenced during a study of blood T cell repertoires in COVID-19 (dated by TCRdb to 2020 to 2022). At the level of the whole study: Samples covering the acute and convalescent phases of COVID-19 were provided by collaborators in the United States, Italy and Spain. The material from the prospective study consisted of cDNA or gDNA derived from T cells, B-cell-depleted T cells, or PBMCs. The dataset comprised deeply sampled blood TCRbeta repertoires from subjects exposed to, actively infected with, or recovered from COVID-19. A freely available public database, intended as a resource for researchers studying the immune response to SARS-CoV-2, is where the repertoires were released. The samples were drawn from two sources: the first 160 participants of the ongoing ImmuneRACE study, and over 950 subjects contributed by 6 global collaborators. The sample metadata nearly always contained a de-identified subject ID, COVID-19 status, age in years and sex. Where HLA class I and class II types were available, the types were taken from metadata supplied by the sample provider, not from assay-based typing. The full study reports these points: How much clinical and demographic metadata was included differed by source and by participant, and the metadata was provided uncurated.

In regard to this clone: Its cognate antigen has yet to be identified. No much larger clonotype is one base removed from it; base qualities were not supplied.

TCRbeta CDR3 regions were amplified from genomic DNA using the immunoSEQ Assay, a bias-controlled multiplex PCR. The authors processed their data as follows. The number of nucleated cells in each sample was estimated from the amplification of reference gene primers within the assay. To quantify the absolute abundance of each unique TCRbeta CDR3 rearrangement, sequence reads were collapsed and filtered. For each sample, productive Simpson clonality was calculated as the square root of Simpson's diversity index over productive rearrangements. This is the immuneACCESS table as TCRdb keeps it, with only in-frame sequences that have V and J called. A part of the clones is gone; compared with another copy, unresolved V genes explain less than half, and the rest is unexplained. That table furnishes V, J and clone size, whereas the DNA furnished D and trimming. This sample is represented by 200,000 to 250,000 clones; about 87% of them were singletons. Of the sample, 5% to 6.5% is held by the ten largest clones.

One collaborating source in Seattle enrolled patients during active infection and followed them longitudinally through the course of disease. Collaborating institutions collected whole blood in K2EDTA tubes following their own protocols. For TCRbeta analysis, collaborators shipped samples in one of three forms: frozen whole blood, isolated PBMCs, or DNA extracted from either of those sample types. V lost 8 bases and J lost 4 bases; the stretch between them is 14 bases long. From the cysteine through the phenylalanine, the CDR3 covers 14 amino acids. Only the CDR3 portion is preserved as DNA: 42 bases, with reading frame beginning at the first base. Looking up the germline V gene (reference sequence) yields CDR1 MNHNY and CDR2 SVGAGI.

The TCR originated in a woman in her thirties with COVID-19, enrolled during active disease. The chain couples TRBV6-6 to TRBJ2-2; the D gene is perhaps TRBD2, on 5 matching bases. The sequencing input was peripheral blood. The CDR3 protein is CASALGMSTGELFF. The base sequence is TGTGCCAGCGCTCTCGGGATGAGCACCGGGGAGCTGTTTTTT.